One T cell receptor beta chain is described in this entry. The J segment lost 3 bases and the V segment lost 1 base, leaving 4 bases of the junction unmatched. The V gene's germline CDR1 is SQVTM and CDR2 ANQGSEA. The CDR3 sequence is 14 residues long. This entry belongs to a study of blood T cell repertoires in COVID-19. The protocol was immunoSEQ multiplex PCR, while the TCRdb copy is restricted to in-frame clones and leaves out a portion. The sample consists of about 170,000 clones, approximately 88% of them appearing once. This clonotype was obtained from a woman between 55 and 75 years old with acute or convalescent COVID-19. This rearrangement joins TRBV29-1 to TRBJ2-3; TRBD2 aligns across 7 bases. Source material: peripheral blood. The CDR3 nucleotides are TGCAGCGTTGAAGGGGCGGGGGAGACAGATACGCAGTATTTT. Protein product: CSVEGAGETDTQYF.